A selection of T cell receptor beta chains follows, all from one sample in a study of CXCR3-negative and CXCR3-positive naive CD8 T cells. TCRdb reworked the 5' RACE reads into one entry per CDR3 protein, no DNA. The sample yields some 150,000 distinct CDR3 sequences, of which the top ten take up over 0.25%. The sequenced material came from naive CXCR3+ CD8+ T cells from blood. The receptors were gathered from a human donor in good health. Some clones in this sample may be carry-over from other donors' samples. CDR3s include the opening cysteine and the closing phenylalanine or tryptophan. Each record gives: J gene, CDR3 length, V gene, CDR3 protein.

j_call: TRBJ2-3; cdr3_length: 13; v_call: TRBV10-3; cdr3_aa: CAISVGFTDTQYF
j_call: TRBJ2-2; cdr3_length: 13; v_call: TRBV29-1; cdr3_aa: CSVEFSDTGELFF
j_call: TRBJ2-1; cdr3_length: 13; v_call: TRBV4-1; cdr3_aa: CASSQASGSQKFF
j_call: TRBJ2-1; cdr3_length: 21; v_call: TRBV23-1; cdr3_aa: CASSQYREAMHLWGPDNEQFF
j_call: TRBJ2-7; cdr3_length: 14; v_call: TRBV7-2; cdr3_aa: CASSYGTGAYEQYF
j_call: TRBJ2-7; cdr3_length: 13; v_call: TRBV7-2; cdr3_aa: CASSPTSGAEQYF
j_call: TRBJ1-2; cdr3_length: 14; v_call: TRBV27; cdr3_aa: CASSFVGRNYGYTF
j_call: TRBJ2-7; cdr3_length: 14; v_call: TRBV5-1; cdr3_aa: CASSRGQGAGEQYF
j_call: TRBJ2-1; cdr3_length: 12; v_call: TRBV2; cdr3_aa: CASRYGLDEQFF
j_call: TRBJ2-7; cdr3_length: 15; v_call: TRBV13; cdr3_aa: CASSLESGATYEQYF
j_call: TRBJ2-7; cdr3_length: 13; v_call: TRBV29-1; cdr3_aa: CSVSGTEVYEQYF
j_call: TRBJ1-2; cdr3_length: 14; v_call: TRBV3-1; cdr3_aa: CASSQEGQGSGYTF
j_call: TRBJ2-2; cdr3_length: 14; v_call: TRBV10-1; cdr3_aa: CASSARHNTGELFF
j_call: TRBJ1-1; cdr3_length: 12; v_call: TRBV28; cdr3_aa: CASSEGGTEAFF
j_call: TRBJ2-7; cdr3_length: 13; v_call: TRBV7-9; cdr3_aa: CGAAASGSYEQYF
j_call: TRBJ2-3; cdr3_length: 14; v_call: TRBV2; cdr3_aa: CASSEGQGIDTQYF
j_call: TRBJ2-3; cdr3_length: 12; v_call: TRBV7-9; cdr3_aa: CASNYEGDTQYF
j_call: TRBJ1-1; cdr3_length: 13; v_call: TRBV7-9; cdr3_aa: CASSFGEATEAFF
j_call: TRBJ2-5; cdr3_length: 14; v_call: TRBV5-1; cdr3_aa: CASSLGQGKETQYF
j_call: TRBJ2-7; cdr3_length: 16; v_call: TRBV5-1; cdr3_aa: CASSLWLAEISYEQYF